This TCR beta chain was profiled in a study of graft-versus-host responses after intestinal transplantation. Clones were sequenced by immunoSEQ multiplex PCR, and TCRdb holds only the in-frame ones, with some missing. The data contain about 96,000 clones, about 94% of them singletons. Study-wide results and caveats: Within the allografts of patients who had graft-donor T cell macrochimerism, graft-versus-host to host-versus-graft clonal ratios were high.

Germline lookup yields CDR1 SQVTM and CDR2 ANQGSEA. The CDR3 runs 13 residues. V lost 7 bases and J 3 bases, leaving 13 bases between the germline ends. Regarding this clone: The antigen remains undetermined.

The V and J genes are TRBV29-1 and TRBJ1-5, with TRBD1 as a possible D gene (5 bases). Source: unstimulated CD4+ T cells sorted from spleen or lymph node cells, taken before intestinal transplant. This clonotype was obtained from a human donor who received an intestinal transplant. The CDR3 DNA sequence: TGCAGCGCCAGGGCCAATACCAATCAGCCCCAGCATTTT. It is translated as CSARANTNQPQHF.